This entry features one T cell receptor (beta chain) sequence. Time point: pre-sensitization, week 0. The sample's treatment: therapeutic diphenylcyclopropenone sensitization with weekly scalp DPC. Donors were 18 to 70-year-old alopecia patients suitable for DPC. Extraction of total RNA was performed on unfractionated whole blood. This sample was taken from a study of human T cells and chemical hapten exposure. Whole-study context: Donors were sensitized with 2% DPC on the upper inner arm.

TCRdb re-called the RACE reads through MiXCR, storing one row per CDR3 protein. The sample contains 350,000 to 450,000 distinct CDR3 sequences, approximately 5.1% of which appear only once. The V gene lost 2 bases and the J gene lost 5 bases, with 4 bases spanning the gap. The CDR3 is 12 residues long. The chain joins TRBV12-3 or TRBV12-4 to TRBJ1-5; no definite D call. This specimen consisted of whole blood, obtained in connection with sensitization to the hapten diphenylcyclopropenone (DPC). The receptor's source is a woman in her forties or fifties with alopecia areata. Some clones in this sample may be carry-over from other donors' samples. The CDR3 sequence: CASSLNYQPQHF. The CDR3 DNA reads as TGTGCCAGCAGTTTAAACTATCAGCCCCAGCATTTT.